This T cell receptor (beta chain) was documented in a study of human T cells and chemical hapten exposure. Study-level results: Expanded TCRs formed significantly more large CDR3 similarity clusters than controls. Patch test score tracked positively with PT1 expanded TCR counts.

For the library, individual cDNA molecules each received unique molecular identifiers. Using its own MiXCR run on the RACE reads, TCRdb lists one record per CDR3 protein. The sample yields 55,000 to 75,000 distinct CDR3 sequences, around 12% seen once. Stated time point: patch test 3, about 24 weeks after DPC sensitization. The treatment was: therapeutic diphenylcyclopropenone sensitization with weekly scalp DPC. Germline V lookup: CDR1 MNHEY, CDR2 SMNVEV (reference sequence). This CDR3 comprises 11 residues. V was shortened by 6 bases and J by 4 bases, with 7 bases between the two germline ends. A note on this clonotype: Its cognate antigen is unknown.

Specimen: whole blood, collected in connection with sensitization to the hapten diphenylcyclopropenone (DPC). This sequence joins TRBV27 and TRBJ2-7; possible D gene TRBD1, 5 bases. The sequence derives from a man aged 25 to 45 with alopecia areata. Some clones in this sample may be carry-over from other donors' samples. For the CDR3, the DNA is TGTGCCAGCAGGAAGGGGTACGAGCAGTACTTC. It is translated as CASRKGYEQYF.